This TCR beta chain appears in the sequencing data of a study of cytomegalovirus exposure and HLA in healthy donors. The V and J ends lost 11 bases and 1 base, in that order; junction bases with no gene match: 6. Germline-derived CDR1 and CDR2 are MNHNS and SASEGT. The CDR3 runs to 13 residues. Study-level findings and limits: Later on, an analysis showed TCR association rates differing by HLA locus, with DRB1 the most and HLA-C the fewest.

As regards this clone: As yet, its antigen is unknown.

A multiplex PCR was run with 60 Vbeta primers and 13 Jbeta primers. Generated by immunoSEQ multiplex PCR, the TCRdb table keeps only in-frame clones and is missing some. Of around 63,000 clones in the sample, around 80% were seen once. The material sequenced was PBMCs. The chain joins TRBV6-1 to TRBJ2-5; TRBD2 matches at 8 bases. The clonotype comes from a man between 40 and 49 years old in good health and CMV-seronegative. CDR3 DNA sequence: TGTGCCGCCCGGGGGGGCCTCCAAGAGACCCAGTACTTC. Amino acid sequence: CAARGGLQETQYF.